This T cell receptor (beta chain) comes out of a study of blood T cell repertoires in COVID-19. Study-level background: Spain, Italy and the United States supplied samples that represented acute and convalescent COVID-19. T cells, B-cell-depleted T cells, or PBMCs supplied cDNA or gDNA.

The V gene end was trimmed by 3 bases and the J gene end by 6 bases; junction bases not matched to a gene: 1. The length of the CDR3 is 14 residues. From germline, CDR1 is LNHDA and CDR2 SQIVND (reference sequence). As processed by the authors: Estimated nucleated cell counts came from reference gene primer amplification. Some clones are missing from TCRdb's copy, which holds only in-frame ones; the method was immunoSEQ multiplex PCR. That table gives V, J and clone size, and the DNA gave D and trimming. The sample has 150,000 to 200,000 clones, around 85% seen once. V usage is TRBV19 and J usage is TRBJ1-6; 8 positions match TRBD1. The TCR was taken from a man in his forties or fifties with active or convalescent COVID-19. Sequenced sample: peripheral blood. CDR3 in amino acids: CASSMQGANSPLHF. The CDR3 DNA reads as TGTGCCAGTAGTATGCAGGGGGCTAATTCACCCCTCCACTTT.